The 4 T cell receptor beta chains given below trace back to one sample, sequenced in a study of blood T cell repertoires in COVID-19 (dated by TCRdb to the early 2020s). Receptor libraries were prepared by the immunoSEQ multiplex PCR assay. Sourced from immuneACCESS, this table was stored by TCRdb with only in-frame sequences that have V and J called. A share of the clones is absent; for the studies checked, an unresolved V gene accounts for under half, and the remainder has no known explanation. The sample records nearly 100,000 clones, about 88% of which are singletons. The top ten hold around 1.6% of the sample. Sequences were obtained from peripheral blood. The receptors shown here come from an elderly man with acute or convalescent COVID-19.

V and J are TRBV7-2 and TRBJ2-7; D possibly corresponds to TRBD2 (6 bases). The CDR3 extends over 16 amino acids. Germline CDR1 is SGHTA and CDR2 is FQGNSA. V dropped 2 bases and J dropped 2 bases, with 16 bases sitting between them. CDR3 protein: CASSLMGGNNPYEQYF. As DNA, the CDR3 is TGTGCCAGCAGCTTAATGGGCGGGAACAATCCCTACGAGCAGTACTTC.

V gene TRBV20-1 combines with J gene TRBJ2-1, with 11 positions matching TRBD2. The CDR3 has 14 residues. Germline V gives CDR1 DFQATT, CDR2 SNEGSKA (reference sequence). Trimming took 3 bases from V and 4 from J; bases not matched to a gene: 2. The DNA of the CDR3 is TGCAGTGCTAGTGGGACTAGCGGATACAATGAGCAGTTCTTC. This gives the protein CSASGTSGYNEQFF.

This clone occurred a few times. The chain couples TRBV5-6 to TRBJ2-5; weak D call: TRBD2 (6 bases). There are 13 residues in the CDR3. Germline-derived CDR1 and CDR2 are SGHDT and YYEEEE. V lost 3 bases to trimming and J lost 5 bases, with 11 bases between them. In DNA form, the CDR3 reads TGTGCCAGCAGCTGGGCAGGGAGGGAGACCCAGTACTTC. It specifies CASSWAGRETQYF.

The genes are TRBV4-2 and TRBJ2-7; 9 positions agree with TRBD1. Germline V gene data show CDR1 as LGHNA and CDR2 as YNFKEQ. V was clipped by 4 bases and J by 2 bases; unmatched bases: 9. This CDR3 is 16 amino acids long. For the CDR3, the DNA is TGTGCCAGCAGCCCGACGGGACAGGGCTCCCCCTACGAGCAGTACTTC. This codes for CASSPTGQGSPYEQYF.